In its sample, the clone carrying this T cell receptor beta chain was seen once. This entry comes from a study of T cell responses to AZD1222 COVID-19 vaccine. Trimming pared 5 bases from V and 7 bases from J, leaving 11 bases between. The CDR3 consists of 11 residues. Germline values: CDR1 DFQATT, CDR2 SNEGSKA (reference sequence). The assay was immunoSEQ multiplex PCR, and TCRdb's table has in-frame clones only and misses some. The table includes roughly 90,000 clones, 75% to 90% detected once. This TCR was sampled from an adult who received the AZD1222 COVID-19 vaccine. Sample: peripheral blood, taken 28 days after the second AZD1222 dose. This sequence joins TRBV20-1 and TRBJ1-2; maybe TRBD1 (6 bases). The CDR3 bases are TGCAGTGCTCCCGGGGGCAGTGGCTACACCTTC. This gives the protein CSAPGGSGYTF.